The 22 T cell receptor beta chains below all came from one sample that was sequenced in a study of T cell repertoires in cytomegalovirus infection. MiXCR, applied by TCRdb to the reads, yields one record per CDR3 protein. The table has 650,000 to 900,000 distinct CDR3 sequences, approximately 32% seen once. These receptors' antigens are unknown. Material: cultured CD8+ T cells from PBMCs, obtained from culture after CMV antigen stimulation. The receptors were sampled from a human donor in good health (CMV status not recorded). Some clones in this sample may be carry-over from other donors' samples.

This chain joins TRBV6-1 and TRBJ1-5; D is undetermined. Germline V gene data show CDR1 as MNHNS and CDR2 as SASEGT. The V and J ends lost 3 bases and 0 bases respectively, with 9 bases between them. There are 15 residues in the CDR3. CDR3 region: CASSDQNYSNQPQHF. The CDR3 DNA follows: TGTGCCAGCAGTGACCAGAATTATAGCAATCAGCCCCAGCATTTT.

The CDR3 DNA reads as TGTGCCAGCCTCGGTCCCGGGGTCACAGATACGCAGTATTTT. Protein product: CASLGPGVTDTQYF. The chain has TRBV27 and TRBJ2-3; maybe TRBD2 (5 bases). This CDR3 contains 14 residues. Germline V gene data show CDR1 as MNHEY and CDR2 as SMNVEV (reference sequence). Deletions cut 8 bases from V and 2 bases from J, with 14 bases between.

Only a few counts were recorded for this clonotype. This sequence joins TRBV10-2 and TRBJ2-7; TRBD1 might be the D (5 bases). CDR3 length: 14 residues. V was cut by 7 bases and J by 2 bases, with 15 bases left in between. Per the germline V gene, CDR1 is WSHSY and CDR2 is SAAADI. DNA of the CDR3: TGCGCCAGCACCATTCCAGGGCAGACCTACGAGCAGTACTTC. This gives the protein CASTIPGQTYEQYF.

The CDR3 protein is CASSPQNEQYF. The DNA of the CDR3 is TGTGCCAGCAGTCCCCAGAACGAGCAGTACTTC. V usage is TRBV6-1 and J usage is TRBJ2-7; D is ambiguous. Deletions cut 5 bases from V and 5 bases from J, with 7 bases between. This CDR3 has 11 residues. Germline CDR1 reads MNHNS; CDR2 reads SASEGT.

The rearrangement links TRBV7-9 to TRBJ2-2, with D unclear. V was clipped by 5 bases and J by 5 bases, with 15 bases between them. Germline V CDR1 and CDR2: SEHNR, FQNEAQ (reference sequence). The CDR3 length is 15 residues. CDR3 residues: CASSNPQDGTGELFF. In DNA form, the CDR3 reads TGTGCCAGCAGCAACCCCCAGGACGGGACCGGGGAGCTGTTTTTT.

Note on this clonotype: A read error may account for a junction end that differs from germline. This chain connects TRBV6-5 to TRBJ1-5; unclear D gene. Germline CDR1 MNHEY, CDR2 SVGAGI. The CDR3 has 13 amino acids. The DNA of the CDR3 is TGTGTCAGCAGCCTTACTAGCAATCAGCCCCAGCATTTT. Its protein is CVSSLTSNQPQHF.

This clonotype was seen at least ten times. This chain connects TRBV12-3 or TRBV12-4 to TRBJ2-1, with TRBD2 as a possible D gene (5 bases). The CDR3 totals 15 residues. The V and J ends lost 7 bases and 6 bases respectively, with 19 bases between them. In DNA form, the CDR3 reads TGTGCCAGCACCCCCCGGAGGATAGGCCTCAATGAGCAGTTCTTC. Translating it yields CASTPRRIGLNEQFF.

The chain has TRBV7-3 and TRBJ2-3; 7 nucleotides align to TRBD2. CDR1 SGHTA and CDR2 FQGTGA come from the germline V gene. V was pared by 2 bases and J by 4 bases, with 6 bases of the junction left unmatched. This CDR3 is built from 15 residues. The CDR3 protein is CASSLVRGNADTQYF. DNA of the CDR3: TGTGCCAGCAGCTTAGTGCGGGGGAACGCAGATACGCAGTATTTT.

This clonotype counts as medium-sized (0.01 to 0.1%). The chain is built from TRBV7-6 and TRBJ2-5; D uncertain. The CDR3 extends over 13 amino acids. Germline V gene lookup returns CDR1 SGHVS and CDR2 FNYEAQ. Trimming removed 5 bases at V and 2 bases at J, with 9 bases between. The CDR3 region has the DNA TGTGCCAGCAGCGCCCCTGGTCAAGAGACCCAGTACTTC. The encoded protein is CASSAPGQETQYF.

This clonotype has a count of ten or more. The chain employs TRBV12-3 or TRBV12-4 and TRBJ2-5, with D possibly called TRBD1 or TRBD2 (7 bases each). This CDR3 is 19 amino acids long. V was pared by 6 bases and J by 0 bases, with 26 bases between. CDR3 nucleotides: TGTGCCAGCAGCTCGACAGGGAACGTCGGGGGGACGTACCAAGAGACCCAGTACTTC. Encoded protein: CASSSTGNVGGTYQETQYF.

Only a few counts were recorded for this clonotype. This rearrangement joins TRBV12-3 or TRBV12-4 to TRBJ2-7; the D call may be TRBD1 or TRBD2 (5 bases each). V was pared by 2 bases and J by 2 bases, with 10 bases between. This CDR3 has 14 residues. CDR3 protein: CASSLIRDPYEQYF. The CDR3 coding sequence is TGTGCCAGCAGTTTAATCAGGGACCCCTACGAGCAGTACTTC.

Concerning this clonotype itself: A much larger clone sits a single nucleotide away, making a read error possible. V and J are TRBV7-6 and TRBJ1-4; the D is unclear. Germline V gene data show CDR1 as SGHVS and CDR2 as FNYEAQ. This CDR3 spans 16 amino acids. The CDR3 sequence is CVSSHLLRRDGEKLFF. CDR3 nucleotides: TGTGTCAGCAGCCACCTTCTAAGAAGGGATGGTGAAAAACTGTTTTTT. The whole variable domain, remainder taken from reference TRBV7-6 and TRBJ1-4, is GAGVSQSPRYKVTKRGQDVALRCDPISGHVSLYWYRQALGQGPEFLTYFNYEAQQDKSGLPNDRFSAERPEGSISTLTIQRTEQRDSAMYRCVSSHLLRRDGEKLFFGSGTQLSVL.

The chain combines TRBV7-9 with TRBJ2-2; D unclear. This CDR3 contains 10 residues. Per the germline V gene, CDR1 is SEHNR and CDR2 is FQNEAQ (reference sequence). V dropped 5 bases and J dropped 8 bases, with 3 bases sitting between them. CDR3 DNA sequence: TGTGCCAGCAGCCAGGGGGAGCTGTTTTTT. Its translation: CASSQGELFF. Complete variable domain (other parts from reference TRBV7-9 and TRBJ2-2): DTGVSQNPRHKITKRGQNVTFRCDPISEHNRLYWYRQTLGQGPEFLTYFQNEAQLEKSRLLSDRFSAERPKGSFSTLEIQRTEQGDSAMYLCASSQGELFFGEGSRLTVL.

This clonotype appeared a few times. This sequence joins TRBV6-5 and TRBJ2-5, with D possibly being TRBD1 (6 bases). Between the trimmed V and J ends, which lost 2 bases and 2 bases, there was a span of 12 bases. The CDR3 has 15 residues. The germline CDR1 and CDR2 sequences are MNHEY and SVGAGI. In DNA form, the CDR3 reads TGTGCCAGCAGTTACCACAGGGAACATCAAGAGACCCAGTACTTC. Its translation is CASSYHREHQETQYF.

The genes are TRBV27 and TRBJ1-2, with a weak D call TRBD1 (5 bases). V was pared by 4 bases and J by 8 bases, with 20 bases between. This CDR3 comprises 15 residues. The V gene's germline CDR1 is MNHEY and CDR2 SMNVEV (reference sequence). CDR3 nucleotides: TGTGCCAGCAGTTGGACGCGCGGGGGGTTGAGAGGCTACACCTTC. Its translation is CASSWTRGGLRGYTF.

J is TRBJ2-1 and V is TRBV7-8; a possible D gene is TRBD1 (5 bases). CDR3 length equals 14 residues. Trimming left V 3 bases short and J 8 bases short, with 14 bases between. CDR1 is SGHVS and CDR2 is FQNEAQ in the germline V gene. The CDR3 region has the DNA TGTGCCAGCAGCTTGGGGCCAGTCGCAGATGAGCAGTTCTTC. This gives the protein CASSLGPVADEQFF.

This clonotype was picked up many times. The V gene is TRBV6-2 or TRBV6-3, the J gene TRBJ2-3; D is unresolved. V shed 3 bases and J shed 7 bases, with 8 bases lying between them. This CDR3 region has 12 residues. The germline V gene encodes CDR1 MNHEY and CDR2 SVGEGT. The CDR3 loop reads CASSYSVHTQYF. The CDR3 DNA sequence: TGTGCCAGCAGTTATTCGGTGCATACGCAGTATTTT.

This chain links TRBV7-9 with TRBJ2-6; tentative D call: TRBD2 (6 bases). From germline, CDR1 is SEHNR and CDR2 FQNEAQ (reference sequence). V was cut by 4 bases and J by 0 bases, with 19 bases left in between. This CDR3 is built from 19 residues. CDR3 amino acids: CASSSPLAVRASGANVLTF. CDR3 nucleotides: TGTGCCAGCAGCTCCCCTTTAGCGGTCCGAGCCTCTGGGGCCAACGTCCTGACTTTC.

The chain combines TRBV19 with TRBJ1-5; unclear D gene. The CDR3 loop spans 15 amino acids. V lost 5 bases and J lost 2, with 13 bases in between. CDR1 LNHDA and CDR2 SQIVND come from the germline V gene (reference sequence). The CDR3 protein is CASSPPGDGNQPQHF. DNA for the CDR3: TGTGCCAGTAGTCCCCCCGGGGATGGCAATCAGCCCCAGCATTTT.

The chain employs TRBV19 and TRBJ1-1, with 9 bases fitting TRBD1. Germline values: CDR1 LNHDA, CDR2 SQIVND (reference sequence). There are 16 residues in the CDR3. V was clipped by 0 bases and J by 4 bases; unmatched bases: 6. CDR3 sequence reads: CASSIDRDRASTEAFF. The CDR3 DNA reads as TGTGCCAGTAGTATAGATCGGGACAGGGCTTCCACTGAAGCTTTCTTT.

The chain joins TRBV7-6 to TRBJ1-5; no clear D gene. This CDR3 is built from 15 residues. V was trimmed by 2 bases and J by 0 bases, leaving 8 bases between them. The germline gives CDR1 SGHVS, CDR2 FNYEAQ. The CDR3 is CASSLTDHSNQPQHF. The CDR3 nucleotides read TGTGCCAGCAGCTTAACTGACCATAGCAATCAGCCCCAGCATTTT.

The chain has TRBV19 and TRBJ1-5; D is ambiguous. The CDR3 runs to 12 residues. Germline-derived CDR1 and CDR2 are LNHDA and SQIVND (reference sequence). The V end was cut by 6 bases, the J end by 1 base, with 4 bases between. The CDR3 sequence: CASRTSNQPQHF. The CDR3, as DNA: TGTGCCAGTAGGACAAGCAATCAGCCCCAGCATTTT.